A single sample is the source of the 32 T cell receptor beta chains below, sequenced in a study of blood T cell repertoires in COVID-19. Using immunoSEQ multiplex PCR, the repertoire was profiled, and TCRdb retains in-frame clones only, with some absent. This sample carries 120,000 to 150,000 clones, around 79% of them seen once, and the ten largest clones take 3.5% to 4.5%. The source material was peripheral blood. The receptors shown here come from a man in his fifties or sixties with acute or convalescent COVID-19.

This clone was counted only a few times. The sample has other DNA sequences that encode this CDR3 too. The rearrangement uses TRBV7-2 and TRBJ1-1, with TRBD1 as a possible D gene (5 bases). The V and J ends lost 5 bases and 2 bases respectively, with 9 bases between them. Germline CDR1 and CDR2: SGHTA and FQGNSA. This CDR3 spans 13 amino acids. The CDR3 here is CASSNTGNTEAFF. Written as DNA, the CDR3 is TGTGCCAGCAGCAACACAGGAAACACTGAAGCTTTCTTT.

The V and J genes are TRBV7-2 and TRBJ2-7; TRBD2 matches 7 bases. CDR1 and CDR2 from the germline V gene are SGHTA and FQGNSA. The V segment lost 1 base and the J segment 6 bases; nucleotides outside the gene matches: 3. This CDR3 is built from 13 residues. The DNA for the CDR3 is TGTGCCAGCAGCTTAGAAGGGAGGGGCGAGCAGTACTTC. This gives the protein CASSLEGRGEQYF.

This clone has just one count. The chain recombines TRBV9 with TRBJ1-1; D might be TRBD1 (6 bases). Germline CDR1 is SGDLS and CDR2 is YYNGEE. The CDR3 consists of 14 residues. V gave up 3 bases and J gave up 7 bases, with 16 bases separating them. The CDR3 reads CASSEGVPSSEAFF. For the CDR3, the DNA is TGTGCCAGCAGCGAGGGGGTCCCCTCGAGTGAAGCTTTCTTT.

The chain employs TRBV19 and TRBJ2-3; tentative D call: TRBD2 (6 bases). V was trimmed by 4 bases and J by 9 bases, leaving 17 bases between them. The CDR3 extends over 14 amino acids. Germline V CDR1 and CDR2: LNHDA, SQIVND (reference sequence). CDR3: CASSTTGATSTQYF. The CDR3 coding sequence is TGTGCCAGTAGTACCACGGGAGCTACATCCACGCAGTATTTT.

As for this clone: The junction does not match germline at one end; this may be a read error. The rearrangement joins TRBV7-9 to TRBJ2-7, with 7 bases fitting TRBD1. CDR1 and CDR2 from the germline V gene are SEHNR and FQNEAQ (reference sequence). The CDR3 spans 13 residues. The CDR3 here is CASSQELPGQLHF. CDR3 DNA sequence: TGTGCCAGCAGCCAAGAGCTCCCGGGACAGCTTCACTTC.

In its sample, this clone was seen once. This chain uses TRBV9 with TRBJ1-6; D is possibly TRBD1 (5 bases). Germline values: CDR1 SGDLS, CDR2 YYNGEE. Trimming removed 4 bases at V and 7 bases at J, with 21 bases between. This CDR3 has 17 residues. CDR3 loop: CASSPTGGGEANSPLHF. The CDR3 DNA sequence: TGTGCCAGCAGCCCTACCGGCGGGGGGGAGGCAAATTCACCCCTCCACTTT.

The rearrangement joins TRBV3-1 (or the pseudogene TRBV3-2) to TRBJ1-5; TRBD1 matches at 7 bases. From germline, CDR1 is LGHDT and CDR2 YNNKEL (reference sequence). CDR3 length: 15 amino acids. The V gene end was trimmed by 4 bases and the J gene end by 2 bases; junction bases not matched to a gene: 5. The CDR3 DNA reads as TGTGCCAGCAGCCCTGGAACAGGGGGCAATCAGCCCCAGCATTTT. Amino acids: CASSPGTGGNQPQHF.

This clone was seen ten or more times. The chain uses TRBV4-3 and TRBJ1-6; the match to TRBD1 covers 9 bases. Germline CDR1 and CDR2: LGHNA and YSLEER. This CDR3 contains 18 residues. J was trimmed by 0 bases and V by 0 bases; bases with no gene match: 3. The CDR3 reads CASSQEGTGSSYNSPLHF. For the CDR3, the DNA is TGCGCCAGCAGCCAAGAGGGGACAGGGAGCTCCTATAATTCACCCCTCCACTTT.

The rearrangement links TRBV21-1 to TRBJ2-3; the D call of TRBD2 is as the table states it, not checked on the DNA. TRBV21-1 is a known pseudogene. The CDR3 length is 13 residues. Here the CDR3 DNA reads TGTGCCAGCGAGCAGACTAGCGGAGATACGCAGTATTTT. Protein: CASEQTSGDTQYF.

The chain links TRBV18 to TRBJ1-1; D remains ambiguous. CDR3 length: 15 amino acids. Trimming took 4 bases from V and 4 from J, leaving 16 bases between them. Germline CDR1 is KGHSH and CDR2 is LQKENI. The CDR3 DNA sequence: TGTGCCAGCTCACAGAGGGAGGGAAGGGTCACTGAAGCTTTCTTT. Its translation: CASSQREGRVTEAFF.

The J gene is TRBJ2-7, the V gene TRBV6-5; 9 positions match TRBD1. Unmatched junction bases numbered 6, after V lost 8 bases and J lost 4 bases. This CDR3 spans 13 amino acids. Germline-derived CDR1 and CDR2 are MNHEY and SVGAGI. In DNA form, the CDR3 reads TGTGCCAGCCTCTCGGGACAGGGATACGAGCAGTACTTC. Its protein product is CASLSGQGYEQYF.

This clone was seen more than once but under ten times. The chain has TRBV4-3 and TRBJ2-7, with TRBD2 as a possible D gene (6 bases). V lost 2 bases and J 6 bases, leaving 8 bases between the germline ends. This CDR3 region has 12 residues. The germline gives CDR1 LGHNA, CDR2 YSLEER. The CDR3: CASSQWGGEQYF. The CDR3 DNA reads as TGCGCCAGCAGCCAATGGGGAGGCGAGCAGTACTTC.

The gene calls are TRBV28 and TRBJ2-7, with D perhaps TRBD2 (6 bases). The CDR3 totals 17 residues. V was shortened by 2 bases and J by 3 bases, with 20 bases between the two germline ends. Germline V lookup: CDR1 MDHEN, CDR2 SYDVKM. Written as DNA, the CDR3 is TGTGCCAGCAGTTTAGGTATTCGGGGGAAGGGAGTCTACGAGCAGTACTTC. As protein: CASSLGIRGKGVYEQYF.

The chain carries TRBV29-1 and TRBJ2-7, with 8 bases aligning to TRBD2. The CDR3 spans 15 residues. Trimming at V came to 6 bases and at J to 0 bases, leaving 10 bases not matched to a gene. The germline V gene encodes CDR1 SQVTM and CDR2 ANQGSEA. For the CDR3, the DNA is TGCAGCGTCATTACCCGGCTAGCGGGCTCCTACGAGCAGTACTTC. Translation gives CSVITRLAGSYEQYF.

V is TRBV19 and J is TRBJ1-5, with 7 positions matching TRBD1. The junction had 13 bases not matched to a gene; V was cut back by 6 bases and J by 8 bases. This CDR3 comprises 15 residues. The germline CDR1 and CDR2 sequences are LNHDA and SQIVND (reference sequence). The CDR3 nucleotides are TGTGCCAGTAGCCCGCCCGCATTTACAGGGGAGCCCCAGCATTTT. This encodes CASSPPAFTGEPQHF.

CDR3 sequence reads: CASSFDRGNSPLHF. CDR3 in DNA: TGTGCCAGCAGTTTCGACAGGGGAAATTCACCCCTCCACTTT. The J gene is TRBJ1-6, the V gene TRBV6-5; 8 nucleotides match TRBD1. The CDR3 extends over 14 amino acids. Germline V gene lookup returns CDR1 MNHEY and CDR2 SVGAGI. With V trimmed by 4 bases and J by 7 bases, 3 bases remained unmatched.

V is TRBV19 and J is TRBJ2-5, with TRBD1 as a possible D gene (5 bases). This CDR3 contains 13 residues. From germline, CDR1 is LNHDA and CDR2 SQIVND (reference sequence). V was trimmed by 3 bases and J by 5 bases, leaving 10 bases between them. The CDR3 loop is CASSILGLETQYF. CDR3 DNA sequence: TGTGCCAGTAGTATTCTGGGGCTGGAGACCCAGTACTTC.

The DNA of the CDR3 is TGTGCCAGCAGACCGCACAGGGCTCAAGAGACCCAGTACTTC. Its translation: CASRPHRAQETQYF. The chain employs TRBV28 and TRBJ2-5, with D possibly TRBD1 on 6 matching bases. The CDR3 has 14 amino acids. The V end was cut by 6 bases, the J end by 2 bases, with 13 bases between. CDR1 and CDR2 from the germline V gene are MDHEN and SYDVKM.

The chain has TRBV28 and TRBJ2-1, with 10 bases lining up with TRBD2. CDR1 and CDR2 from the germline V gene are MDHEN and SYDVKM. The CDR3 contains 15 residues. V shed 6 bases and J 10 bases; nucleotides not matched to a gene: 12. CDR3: CASSRALAGAGEQFF. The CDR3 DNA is TGTGCCAGCAGCCGCGCGCTAGCGGGAGCTGGAGAGCAGTTCTTC.

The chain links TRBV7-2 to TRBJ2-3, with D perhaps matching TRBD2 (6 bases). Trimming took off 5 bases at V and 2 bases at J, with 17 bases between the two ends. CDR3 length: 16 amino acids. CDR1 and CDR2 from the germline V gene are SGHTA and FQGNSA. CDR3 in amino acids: CASSLRLSGATDTQYF. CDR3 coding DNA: TGTGCCAGCAGCCTCAGGTTGTCGGGAGCCACAGATACGCAGTATTTT.

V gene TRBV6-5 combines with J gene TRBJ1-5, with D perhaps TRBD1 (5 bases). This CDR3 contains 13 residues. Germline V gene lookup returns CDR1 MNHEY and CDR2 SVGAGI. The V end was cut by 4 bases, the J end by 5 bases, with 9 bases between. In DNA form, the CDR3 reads TGTGCCAGCAGTTCACGACAGTATCAGCCCCAGCATTTT. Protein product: CASSSRQYQPQHF.

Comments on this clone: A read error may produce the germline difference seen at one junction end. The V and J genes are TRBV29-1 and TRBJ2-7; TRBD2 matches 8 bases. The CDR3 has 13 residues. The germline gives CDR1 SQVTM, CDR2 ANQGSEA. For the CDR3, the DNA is TGCAGCGCTGAAACGGGAGGGGGACACGAGCAGTACTTC. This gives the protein CSAETGGGHEQYF.

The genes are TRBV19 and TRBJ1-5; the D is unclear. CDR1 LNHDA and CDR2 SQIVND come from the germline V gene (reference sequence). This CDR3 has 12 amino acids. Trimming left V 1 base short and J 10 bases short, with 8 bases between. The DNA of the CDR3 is TGTGCCAGTAGTATAGGGGCCCTCCCCCAGCATTTT. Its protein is CASSIGALPQHF.

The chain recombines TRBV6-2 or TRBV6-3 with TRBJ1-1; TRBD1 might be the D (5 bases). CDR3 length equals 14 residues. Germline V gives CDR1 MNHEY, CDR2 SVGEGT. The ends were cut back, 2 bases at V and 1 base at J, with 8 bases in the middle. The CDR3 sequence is CASSYQGGNTEAFF. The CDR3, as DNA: TGTGCCAGCAGTTACCAGGGAGGGAACACTGAAGCTTTCTTT.

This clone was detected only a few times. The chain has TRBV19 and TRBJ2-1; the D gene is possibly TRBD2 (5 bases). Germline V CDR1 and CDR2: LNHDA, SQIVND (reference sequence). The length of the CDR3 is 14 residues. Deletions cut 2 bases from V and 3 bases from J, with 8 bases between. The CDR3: CASSISGVYNEQFF. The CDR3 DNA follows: TGTGCCAGTAGTATAAGCGGAGTCTACAATGAGCAGTTCTTC.

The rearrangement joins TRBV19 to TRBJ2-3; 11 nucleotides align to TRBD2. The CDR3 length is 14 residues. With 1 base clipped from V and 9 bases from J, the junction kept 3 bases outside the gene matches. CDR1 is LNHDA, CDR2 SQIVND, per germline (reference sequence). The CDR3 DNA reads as TGTGCCAGTAGTATAGGTGGGACTAGCGGAACGCAGTATTTT. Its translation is CASSIGGTSGTQYF. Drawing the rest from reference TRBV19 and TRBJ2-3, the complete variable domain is DGGITQSPKYLFRKEGQNVTLSCEQNLNHDAMYWYRQDPGQGLRLIYYSQIVNDFQKGDIAEGYSVSREKKESFPLTVTSAQKNPTAFYLCASSIGGTSGTQYFGPGTRLTVL.

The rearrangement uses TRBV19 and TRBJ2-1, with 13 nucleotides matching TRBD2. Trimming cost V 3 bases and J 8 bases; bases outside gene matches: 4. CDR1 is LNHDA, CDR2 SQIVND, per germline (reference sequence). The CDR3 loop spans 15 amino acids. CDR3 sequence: CASSIVLAGGHEQFF. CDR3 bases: TGTGCCAGTAGTATCGTACTAGCGGGAGGGCATGAGCAGTTCTTC.

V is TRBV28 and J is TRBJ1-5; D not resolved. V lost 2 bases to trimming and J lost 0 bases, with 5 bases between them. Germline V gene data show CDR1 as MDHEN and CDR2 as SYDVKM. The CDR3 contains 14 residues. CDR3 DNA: TGTGCCAGCAGTTTAGTATATAGCAATCAGCCCCAGCATTTT. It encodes CASSLVYSNQPQHF.

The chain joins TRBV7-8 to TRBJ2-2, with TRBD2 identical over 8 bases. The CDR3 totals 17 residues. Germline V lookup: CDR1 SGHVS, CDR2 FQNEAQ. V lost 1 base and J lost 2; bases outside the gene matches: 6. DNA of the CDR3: TGTGCCAGCAGCTTAGTAGGTAGCGGGAAAAACACCGGGGAGCTGTTTTTT. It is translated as CASSLVGSGKNTGELFF.

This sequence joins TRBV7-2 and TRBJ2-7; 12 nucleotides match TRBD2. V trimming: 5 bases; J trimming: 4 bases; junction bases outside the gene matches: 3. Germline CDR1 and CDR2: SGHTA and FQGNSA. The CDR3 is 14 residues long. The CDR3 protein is CASSTTSGSYEQYF. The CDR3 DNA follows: TGTGCCAGCAGCACGACTAGCGGGAGTTACGAGCAGTACTTC.

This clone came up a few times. The CDR3 DNA reads TGTGCCTGGAGACAGCTCACTGAAGCTTTCTTT. Encoded protein: CAWRQLTEAFF. This sequence joins TRBV30 and TRBJ1-1; D gene ambiguous. Germline loops: CDR1 GTSNPN, CDR2 SVGIG (reference sequence). The CDR3 runs to 11 residues. The V end was cut by 3 bases, the J end by 4 bases, with 6 bases between.

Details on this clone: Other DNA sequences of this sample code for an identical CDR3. DNA for the CDR3: TGTGCCAGTAGTACTGGACTCTCCTTTTCCTACAATGAGCAGTTCTTC. Its protein is CASSTGLSFSYNEQFF. The chain links TRBV19 to TRBJ2-1; TRBD2 might be the D (5 bases). V was pared by 4 bases and J by 1 base, with 14 bases between. CDR1 and CDR2 from the germline V gene are LNHDA and SQIVND (reference sequence). This CDR3 has 16 residues. Complete variable domain (other parts from reference TRBV19 and TRBJ2-1): DGGITQSPKYLFRKEGQNVTLSCEQNLNHDAMYWYRQDPGQGLRLIYYSQIVNDFQKGDIAEGYSVSREKKESFPLTVTSAQKNPTAFYLCASSTGLSFSYNEQFFGPGTRLTVL.